The 19 T cell receptor beta chains presented below share a single source sample, sequenced in a study of blood T cell repertoires in COVID-19. Using immunoSEQ multiplex PCR, the repertoire was profiled, and TCRdb retains in-frame clones only, with some absent. The table lists 200,000 to 250,000 clones, over 75% of them singletons. Sequenced: peripheral blood. The source of these receptors is a woman aged 40-49 years with acute or convalescent COVID-19.

The chain has TRBV13 and TRBJ1-1; D gene ambiguous. Germline CDR1 is PRHDT and CDR2 is FYEKMQ (reference sequence). The V gene lost 1 base and the J gene lost 3 bases, with 6 bases spanning the gap. CDR3 length: 13 amino acids. The CDR3 DNA is TGTGCCAGCAGCTTAGCGTCCGACACTGAAGCTTTCTTT. As protein: CASSLASDTEAFF.

This chain links TRBV20-1 with TRBJ1-1; D is ambiguous. Germline loops: CDR1 DFQATT, CDR2 SNEGSKA (reference sequence). Trimming pared 3 bases from V and 1 base from J, leaving 6 bases between. CDR3 size: 12 residues. The CDR3 bases are TGCAGTGCTAGTGACTGGAACACTGAAGCTTTCTTT. Its translation is CSASDWNTEAFF.

The V and J genes are TRBV19 and TRBJ2-2; 9 bases are a match to TRBD1. The CDR3 is 16 residues long. The germline CDR1 and CDR2 sequences are LNHDA and SQIVND (reference sequence). The V segment lost 4 bases and the J segment 2 bases; nucleotides outside the gene matches: 5. This CDR3 is CASSTPGQGNTGELFF. The DNA for the CDR3 is TGTGCCAGTAGTACGCCGGGACAGGGAAACACCGGGGAGCTGTTTTTT.

The chain carries TRBV28 and TRBJ1-1; 7 bases match TRBD1. The CDR3 is made up of 15 amino acids. J was trimmed by 5 bases and V by 6 bases; bases with no gene match: 12. Germline loops: CDR1 MDHEN, CDR2 SYDVKM. CDR3 DNA sequence: TGTGCCAGCAGACCAAGGGAGACAGGGAGAACTGAAGCTTTCTTT. Its translation: CASRPRETGRTEAFF.

This chain uses TRBV12-5 with TRBJ1-1, with 10 bases that match TRBD1. The junction had 5 bases not matched to a gene; V was cut back by 5 bases and J by 5 bases. Germline-derived CDR1 and CDR2 are LGHNT and FRNRAP. The CDR3 covers 14 residues. The CDR3 coding sequence is TGTGCTAGTGGTCCCGGGACAGGGGCTACTGAAGCTTTCTTT. This translates into CASGPGTGATEAFF.

The chain carries TRBV29-1 and TRBJ1-1; 8 bases fit TRBD1. In germline, CDR1 is SQVTM, CDR2 ANQGSEA. The CDR3 covers 14 residues. The trim removed 3 bases at V and 0 bases at J, leaving 3 bases unmatched. The CDR3 is CSVDKGQVNTEAFF. CDR3 coding DNA: TGCAGCGTTGATAAGGGACAGGTGAACACTGAAGCTTTCTTT. Full variable domain (rest looked up from reference TRBV29-1 and TRBJ1-1): SAVISQKPSRDICQRGTSLTIQCQVDSQVTMMFWYRQQPGQSLTLIATANQGSEATYESGFVIDKFPISRPNLTFSTLTVSNMSPEDSSIYLCSVDKGQVNTEAFFGQGTRLTVV.

The V and J genes are TRBV27 and TRBJ1-1; D is possibly TRBD1 (5 bases). Germline assignment: CDR1 MNHEY and CDR2 SMNVEV (reference sequence). V lost 0 bases to trimming and J lost 2 bases, with 13 bases between them. The CDR3 is 16 amino acids. This chain's CDR3 is CASSLSGDGSNTEAFF. DNA of the CDR3: TGTGCCAGCAGTTTATCAGGGGATGGGTCAAACACTGAAGCTTTCTTT.

The chain couples TRBV12-3 or TRBV12-4 to TRBJ1-2; 7 bases are a match to TRBD1. The CDR3 is 12 residues long. V gave up 6 bases and J gave up 8 bases; unmatched junction bases: 6. The chain's CDR3 is CASSLNRGGYTF. CDR3 DNA sequence: TGTGCCAGCAGCCTCAACAGGGGCGGCTACACCTTC.

The genes are TRBV11-2 and TRBJ2-1; TRBD2 matches at 11 bases. The V and J ends lost 0 bases and 7 bases, in that order; junction bases with no gene match: 8. In germline, CDR1 is SGHAT, CDR2 FQNNGV. The CDR3 length is 17 residues. CDR3 DNA: TGTGCCAGCAGCTTAGATAGATCGCTAGCGGGGGGTAATGAGCAGTTCTTC. Encoded protein: CASSLDRSLAGGNEQFF.

This clone was counted only a few times. CDR3 DNA: TGCGCCAGCCGCAGGGCGAACACCGGGGAGCTGTTTTTT. It yields the protein CASRRANTGELFF. The chain is built from TRBV10-1 and TRBJ2-2; tentative D call: TRBD1 (5 bases). CDR1 and CDR2 from the germline V gene are WNHNN and SYGVQD (reference sequence). The V and J ends lost 8 bases and 0 bases respectively, with 7 bases between them. The CDR3 spans 13 residues.

Only one count was recorded for this clone. The genes are TRBV5-1 and TRBJ1-4; a possible D gene is TRBD1 (6 bases). Germline values: CDR1 SGHRS, CDR2 YFSETQ. Trimming took 2 bases from V and 5 from J, leaving 13 bases between them. The CDR3 extends over 15 amino acids. As DNA, the CDR3 is TGCGCCAGCAGCTTATCGACAGGCTCGAATGAAAAACTGTTTTTT. Its protein is CASSLSTGSNEKLFF. Full variable domain (rest looked up from reference TRBV5-1 and TRBJ1-4): KAGVTQTPRYLIKTRGQQVTLSCSPISGHRSVSWYQQTPGQGLQFLFEYFSETQRNKGNFPGRFSGRQFSNSRSEMNVSTLELGDSALYLCASSLSTGSNEKLFFGSGTQLSVL.

The chain carries TRBV2 and TRBJ1-2, with 11 bases that match TRBD1. Germline loops: CDR1 SNHLY, CDR2 FYNNEI. The CDR3 loop spans 13 amino acids. J gave up 6 bases and V 5 bases, and 2 bases lay outside the gene matches. The CDR3 DNA follows: TGTGCCAGCAGTTCGGACAGGGGGCATGGCTACACCTTC. Protein product: CASSSDRGHGYTF.

Written as DNA, the CDR3 is TGTGCCTGGGCGCCCCGGACAGTATTTTATGGCTACACCTTC. It translates to CAWAPRTVFYGYTF. The chain has TRBV30 and TRBJ1-2; weak D call: TRBD1 (6 bases). Germline values: CDR1 GTSNPN, CDR2 SVGIG (reference sequence). V was cut by 5 bases and J by 5 bases, with 18 bases left in between. This CDR3 spans 14 amino acids.

This rearrangement joins TRBV7-6 to TRBJ1-6, with D perhaps TRBD1 (6 bases). V lost 5 bases to trimming and J lost 5 bases, with 10 bases between them. The germline gives CDR1 SGHVS, CDR2 FNYEAQ. The CDR3 runs 14 residues. The CDR3 nucleotides are TGTGCCAGCAGCCTAGGACAGCATAATTCACCCCTCCACTTT. This gives the protein CASSLGQHNSPLHF.

On this clone itself: It is unclear where the CDR3 begins or ends on the DNA, so no DNA is shown, and the CDR3 is as TCRdb lists it. The J gene is TRBJ1-1, the V gene TRBV7-5; the DNA was not compared with TRBD1, the D call given in the table. TRBV7-5 is noted as a pseudogene. The CDR3 is 15 amino acids long, termini counted. CDR3 amino acids: CARSLVGQGNTEAFF.

V gene TRBV11-2 combines with J gene TRBJ2-7; TRBD1 matches 8 bases. CDR1 SGHAT and CDR2 FQNNGV come from the germline V gene. The CDR3 runs to 16 residues. The V and J ends lost 1 base and 7 bases, in that order; junction bases with no gene match: 12. The CDR3, as DNA: TGTGCCAGCAGCTTAGGGTGGACAGGGAAGGCGTGGGAGCAGTACGTC. As protein: CASSLGWTGKAWEQYV.

The V gene is TRBV10-1, the J gene TRBJ2-2; possibly TRBD2 for D (7 bases). There are 14 residues in the CDR3. Germline V CDR1 and CDR2: WNHNN, SYGVQD (reference sequence). Between the trimmed V and J ends, which lost 0 bases and 7 bases, there was a span of 9 bases. In DNA form, the CDR3 reads TGCGCCAGCAGTGAGTCCGGGGGGCACGGGGAGCTGTTTTTT. It encodes CASSESGGHGELFF.

The V gene is TRBV5-1, the J gene TRBJ2-4, with 7 bases fitting TRBD2. The trim removed 0 bases at V and 1 base at J, leaving 4 bases unmatched. Germline lookup yields CDR1 SGHRS and CDR2 YFSETQ. This CDR3 contains 16 residues. CDR3 in amino acids: CASSLGTRNAKNIQYF. The CDR3 coding sequence is TGCGCCAGCAGCTTGGGGACTAGAAATGCCAAAAACATTCAGTACTTC.

The J gene is TRBJ1-3, the V gene TRBV4-2, with 7 bases lining up with TRBD1. Germline V CDR1 and CDR2: LGHNA, YNFKEQ. This CDR3 has 18 residues. V dropped 2 bases and J dropped 4; count of bases not matched to a gene: 14. The CDR3 nucleotides read TGTGCCAGCAGCCAAACCTCTTCCGGGACAGTTAGGGGAAACACCATATATTTT. This sequence encodes CASSQTSSGTVRGNTIYF.